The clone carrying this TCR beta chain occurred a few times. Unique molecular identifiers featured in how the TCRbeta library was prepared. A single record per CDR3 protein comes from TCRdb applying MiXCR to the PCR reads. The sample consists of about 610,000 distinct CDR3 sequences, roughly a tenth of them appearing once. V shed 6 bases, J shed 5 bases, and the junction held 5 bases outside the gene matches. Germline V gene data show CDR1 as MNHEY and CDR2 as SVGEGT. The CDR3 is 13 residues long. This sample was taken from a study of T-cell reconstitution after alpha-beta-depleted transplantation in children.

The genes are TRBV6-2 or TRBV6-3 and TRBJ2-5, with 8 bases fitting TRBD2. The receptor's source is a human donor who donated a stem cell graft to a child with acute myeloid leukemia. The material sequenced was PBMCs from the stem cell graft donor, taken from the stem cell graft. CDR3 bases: TGTGCCAGCAGAGCGGGAGTAACCGAGACCCAGTACTTC. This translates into CASRAGVTETQYF.